Sequencing of this T cell receptor (beta chain) was carried out in a study of T cell responses to AZD1222 COVID-19 vaccine. Study observations and caveats: Spike was spanned by vaccine-associated CD4 TCRs, which were dominant at 160-218 and 743-854.

Only in-frame clones appear in the TCRdb table, and some are missing; sequencing was by immunoSEQ multiplex PCR. The repertoire includes fewer than 90,000 clones, around 83% of them detected once, and 5.5% to 6% sits in the top ten. This CDR3 spans 15 amino acids. The germline V gene has CDR1 LNHDA and CDR2 SQIVND (reference sequence). The V end lost 0 bases, the J end lost 0 bases, and 6 bases lay between the germline ends. As regards this clone: The antigen is undetermined.

The receptor was derived from an adult who received the AZD1222 COVID-19 vaccine. The chain has TRBV19 and TRBJ1-5; D not certain. The sample consisted of peripheral blood, taken 28 days after the second AZD1222 dose. DNA for the CDR3: TGTGCCAGTAGTATAGATCACAGTAGCAATCAGCCCCAGCATTTT. It specifies CASSIDHSSNQPQHF. The full variable domain, in which reference TRBV19 and TRBJ1-5 provide the parts outside the CDR3, is DGGITQSPKYLFRKEGQNVTLSCEQNLNHDAMYWYRQDPGQGLRLIYYSQIVNDFQKGDIAEGYSVSREKKESFPLTVTSAQKNPTAFYLCASSIDHSSNQPQHFGDGTRLSIL.